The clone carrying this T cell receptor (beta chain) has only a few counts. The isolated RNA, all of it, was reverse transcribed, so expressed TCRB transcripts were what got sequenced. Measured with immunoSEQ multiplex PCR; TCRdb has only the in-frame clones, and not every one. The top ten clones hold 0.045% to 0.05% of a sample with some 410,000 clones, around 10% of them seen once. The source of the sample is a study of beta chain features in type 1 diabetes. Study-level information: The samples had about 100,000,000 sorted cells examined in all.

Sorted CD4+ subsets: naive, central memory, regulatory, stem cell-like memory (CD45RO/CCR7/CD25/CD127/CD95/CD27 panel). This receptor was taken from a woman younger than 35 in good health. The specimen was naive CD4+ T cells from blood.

The CDR3 here is CASRGQGINIQYF. CDR3 nucleotide sequence: TGTGCCTCGCGGGGACAGGGTATAAACATTCAGTACTTC. The chain joins TRBV2 to TRBJ2-4; 9 nucleotides match TRBD1. The length of the CDR3 is 13 residues. With 11 bases clipped from V and 6 bases from J, the junction kept 8 bases outside the gene matches. Germline lookup yields CDR1 SNHLY and CDR2 FYNNEI.